The rows below give T cell receptor beta chains drawn from one sample of a study of shared clonotypes between healthy human individuals. Sequenced by immunoSEQ multiplex PCR; TCRdb stores in-frame clones only, minus some. The table has 2 million to 2.5 million clones, roughly 90% seen once. The material sequenced was naive CD4+ T cells from PBMCs. Every receptor here comes from a man aged 18 to 30 in good health. Some clones in this sample may be carry-over from other donors' samples. The CDR3 runs from the conserved cysteine through the conserved F or W. D genes are given only for firm matches. The size entry is marked missing in some rows and otherwise reads once, few, many or a size class.

size	V	D	J	DNA	CDR3
.	TRBV10-3	.	TRBJ1-1	TGTGCCATCACAGGGCTGAGAAACACTGAAGCTTTCTTT	CAITGLRNTEAFF
.	TRBV6-1	.	TRBJ2-3	TGTGCCAGCAGTTTGCCGGGTCGCGACACGCAGTATTTT	CASSLPGRDTQYF
.	TRBV20-1	.	TRBJ2-5	TGCAGTGCCGCCTCCTCGGGGACCCAGTACTTC	CSAASSGTQYF
.	TRBV6-6	TRBD2	TRBJ2-3	TGTGCCAGCACTGCGGGAGAAGGAGATACGCAGTATTTT	CASTAGEGDTQYF
.	TRBV6-1	.	TRBJ1-4	TGTGCCAGCAGTGGTTGGACTAATGAAAAACTGTTTTTT	CASSGWTNEKLFF
.	TRBV5-1	TRBD2	TRBJ2-1	TGCGCCAGCAGCTTGCGAGGACTAGCGGATCTATACAATGAGCAGTTCTTC	CASSLRGLADLYNEQFF
few	TRBV4-2	.	TRBJ1-2	TGTGCCAGCAGCCAGCTGCCGACGGGTAACTATGGCTACACCTTC	CASSQLPTGNYGYTF
.	TRBV5-1	TRBD2	TRBJ2-1	TGCGCCAGCAGCTTGACTAGCGGGACGAGGGAGCAGTTCTTC	CASSLTSGTREQFF
.	TRBV5-1	TRBD2	TRBJ2-1	TGCGCCAGCAGCTTGGTACTAGCGGGACCCTACAATGAGCAGTTCTTC	CASSLVLAGPYNEQFF
once	TRBV5-6	.	TRBJ2-7	TGTGCCAGCAGCTCGGGGGCAGGTCGCTACGAGCAGTACTTC	CASSSGAGRYEQYF